The next 32 T cell receptor beta chains were all read from a single sample in a study of blood T cells in healthy people across ages. Combining a sample-barcoded 5' primer with a J-beta primer mix, a second PCR ran for roughly 6 to 12 cycles. TCRdb independently ran MiXCR on the 5' RACE reads; one entry per CDR3 protein. Of 650,000 to 1,000,000 distinct CDR3 sequences detected, about 47% appear once; the ten largest clones hold 15% to 20%. Sequencing was carried out using blood. These receptors were collected from an elderly man in good health.

This chain uses TRBV7-2 with TRBJ1-4, with 8 bases lining up with TRBD1. The germline CDR1 and CDR2 sequences are SGHTA and FQGNSA. V was pared by 7 bases and J by 7 bases, with 5 bases of the junction left unmatched. This CDR3 spans 13 amino acids. This CDR3 reads CASTYRGGEKLFF. The CDR3 bases are TGTGCCAGCACCTACAGGGGGGGTGAAAAACTGTTTTTT. Looking up the rest from reference TRBV7-2 and TRBJ1-4 gives the full variable domain: GAGVSQSPSNKVTEKGKDVELRCDPISGHTALYWYRQSLGQGLEFLIYFQGNSAPDKSGLPSDRFSAERTGGSVSTLTIQRTQQEDSAVYLCASTYRGGEKLFFGSGTQLSVL.

This clonotype was recorded a few times. The chain carries TRBV25-1 and TRBJ2-3; 9 bases map to TRBD2. The ends lost 8 bases at V and 0 bases at J; junction bases unmatched: 6. Looked up from germline, CDR1 is MGHDK and CDR2 is SYGVNS. This CDR3 is 15 amino acids long. The CDR3, as DNA: TGTGCCAGCTCGAGCGGGAGGCGGAGCACAGATACGCAGTATTTT. This codes for CASSSGRRSTDTQYF.

In DNA, the CDR3 is TGTGCCAGGAAGCGGAGGGGAGGGTTCGGTGAGCAGTTCTTC. Protein: CARKRRGGFGEQFF. The chain combines TRBV7-3 with TRBJ2-1; 7 bases match TRBD2. Trimming took 9 bases from V and 9 from J; bases not matched to a gene: 14. Germline lookup yields CDR1 SGHTA and CDR2 FQGTGA. The CDR3 loop spans 14 amino acids. Full variable domain (missing parts from reference TRBV7-3 and TRBJ2-1): GAGVSQTPSNKVTEKGKYVELRCDPISGHTALYWYRQSLGQGPEFLIYFQGTGAADDSGLPNDRFFAVRPEGSVSTLKIQRTERGDSAVYLCARKRRGGFGEQFFGPGTRLTVL.

A few counts support this clonotype. The chain is built from TRBV7-2 and TRBJ2-5; 15 bases line up with TRBD2. Trimming removed 6 bases from V and 2 bases from J; junction bases left unmatched: 4. CDR3 length equals 16 residues. Germline V gives CDR1 SGHTA, CDR2 FQGNSA. The CDR3 is CASRMGLAGGQETQYF. In nucleotides, the CDR3 is TGTGCCAGCAGGATGGGACTAGCGGGAGGACAAGAGACCCAGTACTTC. The variable domain in full, completed from reference TRBV7-2 and TRBJ2-5, reads GAGVSQSPSNKVTEKGKDVELRCDPISGHTALYWYRQSLGQGLEFLIYFQGNSAPDKSGLPSDRFSAERTGGSVSTLTIQRTQQEDSAVYLCASRMGLAGGQETQYFGPGTRLLVL.

The gene calls are TRBV7-2 and TRBJ2-7; D could derive from TRBD1 or TRBD2 (5 bases each). Per germline, CDR1 SGHTA and CDR2 FQGNSA. The CDR3 covers 15 residues. The V and J ends lost 4 bases and 3 bases respectively, with 16 bases between them. The CDR3 nucleotides read TGTGCCAGCAGCTCATCCCGGGACCGCATCTACGAGCAGTACTTC. It codes for CASSSSRDRIYEQYF.

The sample holds a few counts of this clonotype. The rearrangement uses TRBV5-1 and TRBJ2-7; 12 bases fit TRBD2. With V trimmed by 4 bases and J by 2 bases, 7 bases remained unmatched. The germline V gene has CDR1 SGHRS and CDR2 YFSETQ. The CDR3 has 16 amino acids. The CDR3 DNA sequence: TGCGCCAGCAGCCCCTGGACTAGCGGGATAACCTACGAGCAGTACTTC. Translating gives CASSPWTSGITYEQYF.

The chain links TRBV7-6 to TRBJ2-1, with 7 bases matching TRBD1. The germline gives CDR1 SGHVS, CDR2 FNYEAQ. The CDR3 spans 16 residues. Trimming took 0 bases from V and 4 from J; bases not matched to a gene: 6. The chain's CDR3 is CASSLADRALYNEQFF. CDR3 bases: TGTGCCAGCAGCTTAGCAGACAGGGCCCTTTACAATGAGCAGTTCTTC.

This sequence joins TRBV9 and TRBJ2-7; D unclear. The J call may be incorrect, as the DNA end agrees better with TRBJ2-5. The CDR3 runs to 15 residues. The germline V gene encodes CDR1 SGDLS and CDR2 YYNGEE. CDR3 bases: TGTGCCAGCAGCCCCCGGAGTTCCCATGGGGAGACCCAGTACTTC. Amino acids: CASSPRSSHGETQYF.

This chain joins TRBV10-3 and TRBJ2-1; 8 nucleotides line up with TRBD2. The germline gives CDR1 ENHRY, CDR2 SYGVKD. The V segment lost 0 bases and the J segment 2 bases; nucleotides outside the gene matches: 3. The CDR3 runs to 16 residues. CDR3 region: CAISESSSGTYNEQFF. CDR3 coding DNA: TGTGCCATCAGTGAGTCTAGTAGCGGGACCTACAATGAGCAGTTCTTC.

This clonotype turned up a few times. The chain has TRBV24-1 and TRBJ2-7; D could derive from TRBD1 or TRBD2 (6 bases each). The germline CDR1 and CDR2 sequences are KGHDR and SFDVKD. This CDR3 spans 14 amino acids. V lost 3 bases and J lost 5, with 13 bases in between. CDR3 region: CATSDPDGGHEQYF. The CDR3 region has the DNA TGTGCCACCAGTGATCCAGACGGGGGCCACGAGCAGTACTTC.

The V call is TRBV13, the J call TRBJ2-3, with 10 bases identical to TRBD1. Germline V lookup: CDR1 PRHDT, CDR2 FYEKMQ (reference sequence). Trimming took 5 bases from V and 1 from J; bases not matched to a gene: 12. The length of the CDR3 is 18 residues. CDR3 region: CASSAGTGEASGTDTQYF. CDR3 nucleotide sequence: TGTGCCAGCAGCGCCGGGACAGGGGAGGCCTCCGGCACAGATACGCAGTATTTT.

This clonotype was picked up many times. A much larger clone lies one base from this, so it may be a read error. V usage is TRBV29-1 and J usage is TRBJ2-1; 10 positions match TRBD2. The J call may be faulty, since TRBJ2-7 better matches the DNA end. The CDR3 is 16 amino acids. Germline lookup yields CDR1 SQVTM and CDR2 ANQGSEA. CDR3 in DNA: TGCAGCGTTGAAGATCCCGGGACTAGCGCCTACAATGAGCAGTACTTC. Translating gives CSVEDPGTSAYNEQYF.

This clonotype was seen once. The junction and the germline gene differ at one end; a read error may be behind it. The CDR3 sequence: CASTAGPPYGQYF. DNA of the CDR3: TGCGCCAGCACCGCAGGTCCACCCTACGGGCAGTACTTC. The chain has TRBV10-2 and TRBJ2-7; D remains ambiguous. This CDR3 contains 13 residues. CDR1 and CDR2 from the germline V gene are WSHSY and SAAADI.

V gene TRBV12-3 or TRBV12-4 combines with J gene TRBJ1-2; a possible D gene is TRBD1 (6 bases). V lost 5 bases, J lost 8 bases, and 18 bases lay in between. This CDR3 has 14 residues. The CDR3 sequence is CASSLQGIGDGYTF. CDR3 DNA: TGTGCCAGCAGTCTTCAGGGGATTGGGGACGGCTACACCTTC.

This clonotype was detected a few times. V gene TRBV10-3 combines with J gene TRBJ2-7; 11 bases fit TRBD1. Germline V CDR1 and CDR2: ENHRY, SYGVKD. After removal of 4 bases from V and 1 base from J, the junction contained 6 bases not matched to a gene. The CDR3 covers 16 residues. The CDR3 sequence: CAISGAGTGGSYEQYF. CDR3 coding DNA: TGTGCCATCAGTGGCGCCGGGACAGGGGGGTCCTACGAGCAGTACTTC.

J is TRBJ2-7 and V is TRBV7-9; possible D gene TRBD1, 8 bases. The CDR3 is 14 amino acids. Between the trimmed V and J ends, which lost 4 bases and 3 bases, there was a span of 13 bases. CDR1 is SEHNR and CDR2 is FQNEAQ in the germline V gene (reference sequence). Here the CDR3 reads CASSYRGRDYEQYF. Here the CDR3 DNA reads TGTGCCAGCAGCTACAGGGGGAGGGACTACGAGCAGTACTTC.

CDR3 in DNA: TGCAGCGTCGCCGTCACCGGGACAGCTCTTTACAATGAGCAGTTCTTC. Protein sequence: CSVAVTGTALYNEQFF. This chain uses TRBV29-1 with TRBJ2-1; 7 bases are shared with TRBD1. This CDR3 is 16 amino acids long. V lost 6 bases to trimming and J lost 4 bases; unmatched junction nucleotides: 15. Germline V gene data show CDR1 as SQVTM and CDR2 as ANQGSEA.

The chain is built from TRBV27 and TRBJ2-5; TRBD2 might be the D (6 bases). This CDR3 has 15 amino acids. Germline-derived CDR1 and CDR2 are MNHEY and SMNVEV (reference sequence). V lost 3 bases and J lost 5, with 16 bases in between. The CDR3 reads CASSLDGGSSETQYF. The CDR3 coding sequence is TGTGCCAGCAGTTTGGATGGAGGGTCCTCGGAGACCCAGTACTTC.

The rearrangement links TRBV9 to TRBJ2-3; D is ambiguous. This CDR3 comprises 13 residues. V was cut by 4 bases and J by 6 bases, with 12 bases left in between. Germline assignment: CDR1 SGDLS and CDR2 YYNGEE. The DNA of the CDR3 is TGTGCCAGCAGCATCCGCACCACGGATACGCAGTATTTT. It is translated as CASSIRTTDTQYF.

This clonotype came up many times. V is TRBV29-1 and J is TRBJ2-7, with 7 bases identical to TRBD2. Trimming cost V 0 bases and J 3 bases; bases outside gene matches: 5. Germline-derived CDR1 and CDR2 are SQVTM and ANQGSEA. The CDR3 spans 14 residues. The CDR3: CSVEDLGGSYEQYF. CDR3 nucleotide sequence: TGCAGCGTTGAAGATCTGGGCGGGAGCTACGAGCAGTACTTC.

The sample holds a few counts of this clonotype. V and J are TRBV27 and TRBJ2-5; 13 bases are shared with TRBD2. CDR1 is MNHEY and CDR2 is SMNVEV in the germline V gene (reference sequence). Germline trimming cut 5 bases from V and 3 bases from J; bases unmatched to any gene: 3. The length of the CDR3 is 15 residues. In nucleotides, the CDR3 is TGTGCCAGCAGTCCACTAGCGGGAGGGGAAGAGACCCAGTACTTC. Residues: CASSPLAGGEETQYF.

This chain links TRBV6-2 or TRBV6-3 with TRBJ2-5, with 11 bases matching TRBD2. Germline loops: CDR1 MNHEY, CDR2 SVGEGT. After removal of 6 bases from V and 0 bases from J, the junction contained 6 bases not matched to a gene. The CDR3 is made up of 16 amino acids. CDR3 nucleotide sequence: TGTGCCAGCAGACTAGCGGGAGCAGTTTACCAAGAGACCCAGTACTTC. Amino acid sequence: CASRLAGAVYQETQYF.

This clonotype was detected a few times. The rearrangement uses TRBV12-3 or TRBV12-4 and TRBJ2-2; D remains unclear. This CDR3 has 13 residues. Between the trimmed V and J ends, which lost 3 bases and 3 bases, there was a span of 5 bases. CDR3 sequence: CASSFVDTGELFF. CDR3 bases: TGTGCCAGCAGTTTCGTGGACACCGGGGAGCTGTTTTTT.

A few counts support this clonotype. This chain joins TRBV11-2 and TRBJ2-5; D is unclear. TRBJ2-7 explains the end of the DNA better; the J call may be wrong. There are 14 residues in the CDR3. Germline V gene data show CDR1 as SGHAT and CDR2 as FQNNGV. The CDR3 loop is CASSLDSVFYEQYF. In DNA form, the CDR3 reads TGTGCCAGCAGCTTAGATTCGGTTTTTTACGAGCAGTACTTC.

The chain employs TRBV29-1 and TRBJ2-1, with 11 bases identical to TRBD2. V was clipped by 3 bases and J by 10 bases; unmatched bases: 14. Germline CDR1 reads SQVTM; CDR2 reads ANQGSEA. The CDR3 runs 16 residues. The CDR3, as DNA: TGCAGCGTTGAGACCCCGACTAGCGGGATCATAAGGGAGCAGTTCTTC. Its protein is CSVETPTSGIIREQFF.

The V call is TRBV6-2 or TRBV6-3, the J call TRBJ2-1; D unclear. This CDR3 spans 14 amino acids. V was cut by 7 bases and J by 9 bases, with 19 bases left in between. The germline V gene encodes CDR1 MNHEY and CDR2 SVGEGT. DNA of the CDR3: TGTGCCAGCACATTCCCCGGTGAAGGTTCTGAGCAGTTCTTC. The encoded protein is CASTFPGEGSEQFF.

This chain joins TRBV7-2 and TRBJ1-1; 7 nucleotides match TRBD1. CDR1 and CDR2 (germline): SGHTA, FQGNSA. The CDR3 is made up of 13 amino acids. V lost 5 bases and J lost 7; bases outside the gene matches: 7. For the CDR3, the DNA is TGTGCCAGCAGCCTCAAACAGGGGTTTGAAGCTTTCTTT. It specifies CASSLKQGFEAFF.

The chain links TRBV29-1 to TRBJ2-1; 11 nucleotides line up with TRBD2. The germline CDR1 and CDR2 sequences are SQVTM and ANQGSEA. V was clipped by 3 bases and J by 5 bases; unmatched bases: 6. The CDR3 is 15 amino acids. The CDR3, as DNA: TGCAGCGTTGATGGTAGCGGGGGGGTGGACAATGAGCAGTTCTTC. It codes for CSVDGSGGVDNEQFF.

V and J are TRBV7-6 and TRBJ2-4; tentative D call: TRBD2 (5 bases). The end of the DNA aligns better with TRBJ2-7, so the J call may be wrong. This CDR3 is 14 amino acids long. CDR1 and CDR2 (germline): SGHVS, FNYEAQ. The CDR3 nucleotides read TGTGCCAGCAGCTTAGGAGCGGATGTCTACGAGCAGTACTTC. Its translation: CASSLGADVYEQYF.

This clonotype was recorded a few times. The V gene is TRBV3-1, the J gene TRBJ2-7; 10 bases agree with TRBD2. Germline lookup yields CDR1 LGHDT and CDR2 YNNKEL (reference sequence). The ends lost 4 bases at V and 4 bases at J; junction bases unmatched: 7. CDR3 size: 15 residues. The chain's CDR3 is CASSLRSSGSYEQYF. The CDR3 DNA reads as TGTGCCAGCAGCCTTCGGTCTAGCGGGAGTTACGAGCAGTACTTC.

This clonotype showed up just a few times. The CDR3 protein is CASRTRGLLDTQYF. The CDR3 DNA follows: TGTGCCAGCAGGACCAGGGGGCTTTTGGATACGCAGTATTTT. The chain combines TRBV2 with TRBJ2-3; 8 bases are a match to TRBD1. CDR1 is SNHLY and CDR2 is FYNNEI in the germline V gene. CDR3 size: 14 residues. The junction had 8 bases not matched to a gene; V was cut back by 6 bases and J by 6 bases.

This clonotype was seen only a few times. The genes are TRBV7-2 and TRBJ2-7, with 11 bases aligning to TRBD2. V gave up 6 bases and J gave up 4 bases; unmatched junction bases: 8. The germline gives CDR1 SGHTA, CDR2 FQGNSA. The CDR3 runs to 15 residues. The CDR3 region has the DNA TGTGCCAGCAGGGTGACTAGCGGGAACATTTACGAGCAGTACTTC. Translating it yields CASRVTSGNIYEQYF.